This is a list of T cell receptor beta chains from one sample in a study of blood T cell repertoires in COVID-19. Measured with immunoSEQ multiplex PCR; TCRdb has only the in-frame clones, and not every one. The sample carries about 670,000 clones, 85% to 90% recorded once. The source material was peripheral blood. These receptors were collected from a woman between 18 and 29 years old with acute or convalescent COVID-19. CDR3s include the opening cysteine and the closing phenylalanine or tryptophan. A D gene is named only where the DNA matches it firmly. Clone sizes are given selectively: once, few, many, or a class where the clone is expanded.

clone size: -; J gene: TRBJ1-6; V gene: TRBV9; D gene: -; CDR3 protein: CASSPTGQISPLHF; CDR3 DNA: TGTGCCAGCAGCCCAACAGGACAGATTTCACCCCTCCACTTT
clone size: once; J gene: TRBJ2-1; V gene: TRBV5-1; D gene: TRBD1; CDR3 protein: CASSLPWDSPSYNEQFF; CDR3 DNA: TGCGCCAGCAGCCTCCCCTGGGACAGTCCCTCCTACAATGAGCAGTTCTTC
clone size: -; J gene: TRBJ1-5; V gene: TRBV5-4; D gene: -; CDR3 protein: CASSLGGRMNQPQHF; CDR3 DNA: TGTGCCAGCAGCTTGGGGGGCAGAATGAATCAGCCCCAGCATTTT
clone size: -; J gene: TRBJ2-5; V gene: TRBV19; D gene: -; CDR3 protein: CASSSYSGETQYF; CDR3 DNA: TGTGCCAGTAGTAGCTACTCAGGAGAGACCCAGTACTTC
clone size: -; J gene: TRBJ1-2; V gene: TRBV5-1; D gene: -; CDR3 protein: CASSLREAYGYTF; CDR3 DNA: TGCGCCAGCAGCTTGCGCGAGGCCTATGGCTACACCTTC
clone size: -; J gene: TRBJ2-3; V gene: TRBV11-3; D gene: -; CDR3 protein: CASSGGGGADTQYF; CDR3 DNA: TGTGCCAGCAGCGGAGGAGGGGGGGCAGATACGCAGTATTTT
clone size: -; J gene: TRBJ1-1; V gene: TRBV14; D gene: -; CDR3 protein: CASSKHWGRPNTEAFF; CDR3 DNA: TGTGCCAGCAGCAAACACTGGGGCAGACCGAACACTGAAGCTTTCTTT
clone size: -; J gene: TRBJ2-3; V gene: TRBV1; D gene: -; CDR3 protein: CTSTSRGFCTDTQYF; CDR3 DNA: TGCACCAGCACCTCAAGGGGGTTCTGCACAGATACGCAGTATTTT
clone size: -; J gene: TRBJ1-2; V gene: TRBV5-6; D gene: TRBD1; CDR3 protein: CASSLAGQANYGYTF; CDR3 DNA: TGTGCCAGCAGCCTGGCGGGACAGGCTAACTATGGCTACACCTTC
clone size: -; J gene: TRBJ1-1; V gene: TRBV11-3; D gene: -; CDR3 protein: CASSLEGRSGGGEDAFF; CDR3 DNA: TGTGCCAGCAGCTTAGAAGGTAGATCGGGGGGCGGTGAGGACGCTTTCTTT
clone size: once; J gene: TRBJ2-1; V gene: TRBV3-1/TRBV3-2; D gene: TRBD2; CDR3 protein: CASSQDGTSGGWEFF; CDR3 DNA: TGTGCCAGCAGCCAAGATGGGACTAGCGGGGGGTGGGAGTTCTTC
clone size: -; J gene: TRBJ2-4; V gene: TRBV10-2; D gene: TRBD1; CDR3 protein: CASSRDSGDLAKNIQYF; CDR3 DNA: TGCGCCAGCTCCCGGGACAGTGGAGATCTAGCCAAAAACATTCAGTACTTC
clone size: -; J gene: TRBJ1-2; V gene: TRBV25-1; D gene: -; CDR3 protein: CASSEWQGIDYTF; CDR3 DNA: TGTGCCAGCAGTGAGTGGCAGGGGATAGACTACACCTTC
clone size: -; J gene: TRBJ2-3; V gene: TRBV6-6; D gene: TRBD2; CDR3 protein: CASTRGDTQYF; CDR3 DNA: TGTGCCAGCACGCGGGGGGATACGCAGTATTTT
clone size: -; J gene: TRBJ2-5; V gene: TRBV24-1; D gene: TRBD2; CDR3 protein: CATGGAGAQETQYF; CDR3 DNA: TGTGCCACCGGCGGAGCGGGGGCCCAAGAGACCCAGTACTTC
clone size: -; J gene: TRBJ2-7; V gene: TRBV6-1; D gene: TRBD1; CDR3 protein: CASSEKPDRASEQYF; CDR3 DNA: TGTGCCAGCAGTGAAAAACCCGACAGGGCTTCCGAGCAGTACTTC
clone size: once; J gene: TRBJ2-3; V gene: TRBV7-2; D gene: TRBD2; CDR3 protein: CASILGLDSYF; CDR3 DNA: TGTGCCAGCATCCTTGGACTAGATTCGTATTTT
clone size: -; J gene: TRBJ2-2; V gene: TRBV9; D gene: TRBD2; CDR3 protein: CASSVSGVHAGELFF; CDR3 DNA: TGTGCCAGCAGCGTTAGCGGGGTGCACGCCGGGGAGCTGTTTTTT
clone size: -; J gene: TRBJ1-1; V gene: TRBV4-1; D gene: -; CDR3 protein: CASSPAGVFTEAFF; CDR3 DNA: TGCGCCAGCAGCCCTGCAGGGGTTTTCACTGAAGCTTTCTTT
clone size: -; J gene: TRBJ1-2; V gene: TRBV13; D gene: TRBD1; CDR3 protein: CASSSDRVWGYTF; CDR3 DNA: TGTGCCAGCAGCTCCGACAGGGTGTGGGGCTACACCTTC
clone size: -; J gene: TRBJ1-5; V gene: TRBV3-1/TRBV3-2; D gene: -; CDR3 protein: CASSQVYGPNQPQHF; CDR3 DNA: TGTGCCAGCAGCCAGGTTTATGGGCCCAATCAGCCCCAGCATTTT
clone size: -; J gene: TRBJ2-7; V gene: TRBV5-8; D gene: TRBD1; CDR3 protein: CASSLGGTGAYEQYF; CDR3 DNA: TGTGCCAGCAGCTTGGGGGGGACAGGGGCCTACGAGCAGTACTTC
clone size: once; J gene: TRBJ2-1; V gene: TRBV27; D gene: -; CDR3 protein: CASSLGVGGERNEQFF; CDR3 DNA: TGTGCCAGCAGTTTGGGAGTCGGTGGGGAACGGAATGAGCAGTTCTTC
clone size: -; J gene: TRBJ1-1; V gene: TRBV7-7; D gene: TRBD1; CDR3 protein: CASSLEGGSVAFF; CDR3 DNA: TGTGCCAGCAGCTTAGAAGGGGGCAGTGTGGCTTTCTTT
clone size: -; J gene: TRBJ1-5; V gene: TRBV19; D gene: -; CDR3 protein: CAAGNQPQHF; CDR3 DNA: TGTGCCGCAGGGAATCAGCCCCAGCATTTT
clone size: -; J gene: TRBJ1-3; V gene: TRBV5-1; D gene: -; CDR3 protein: CASSLRTDSSGNTIYF; CDR3 DNA: TGCGCCAGCAGCCTTAGGACGGACAGCTCTGGAAACACCATATATTTT
clone size: -; J gene: TRBJ1-1; V gene: TRBV29-1; D gene: -; CDR3 protein: CSVGGFGRAFF; CDR3 DNA: TGCAGCGTTGGGGGCTTTGGGCGAGCTTTCTTT
clone size: -; J gene: TRBJ1-1; V gene: TRBV9; D gene: -; CDR3 protein: CASSVGGRGMNTEAFF; CDR3 DNA: TGTGCCAGCAGCGTAGGTGGCAGGGGAATGAACACTGAAGCTTTCTTT
clone size: -; J gene: TRBJ1-2; V gene: TRBV19; D gene: -; CDR3 protein: CASSRDFNYGYTF; CDR3 DNA: TGTGCCAGTAGTAGGGACTTTAACTATGGCTACACCTTC
clone size: once; J gene: TRBJ1-1; V gene: TRBV6-5; D gene: -; CDR3 protein: CASNHWGGTNTEAFF; CDR3 DNA: TGTGCCAGCAATCATTGGGGGGGGACGAACACTGAAGCTTTCTTT
clone size: -; J gene: TRBJ1-2; V gene: TRBV7-6; D gene: -; CDR3 protein: CASSPPLGGGLGYGYTF; CDR3 DNA: TGTGCCAGCAGCCCCCCTCTCGGGGGGGGGCTCGGCTATGGCTACACCTTC
clone size: -; J gene: TRBJ2-7; V gene: TRBV29-1; D gene: TRBD1; CDR3 protein: CSVEGGQGAPYEQYF; CDR3 DNA: TGCAGCGTTGAGGGGGGACAGGGGGCCCCCTACGAGCAGTACTTC
clone size: once; J gene: TRBJ1-2; V gene: TRBV7-8; D gene: TRBD1; CDR3 protein: CASSLGTRGASYGYTF; CDR3 DNA: TGTGCCAGCAGCTTAGGGACCAGGGGGGCGAGCTATGGCTACACCTTC
clone size: -; J gene: TRBJ1-6; V gene: TRBV7-6; D gene: -; CDR3 protein: CASSLVSDTTPLHF; CDR3 DNA: TGTGCCAGCAGCCTCGTTTCCGACACCACACCCCTCCACTTT
clone size: once; J gene: TRBJ2-1; V gene: TRBV12-5; D gene: -; CDR3 protein: CASGLWGGGTNEQFF; CDR3 DNA: TGTGCTAGTGGACTTTGGGGCGGGGGCACCAATGAGCAGTTCTTC
clone size: -; J gene: TRBJ1-5; V gene: TRBV5-1; D gene: -; CDR3 protein: CASSLDGGNQPQHF; CDR3 DNA: TGCGCCAGCAGCTTGGACGGGGGCAATCAGCCCCAGCATTTT
clone size: -; J gene: TRBJ1-6; V gene: TRBV6-2/TRBV6-3; D gene: -; CDR3 protein: CASSSGHPNSPLHF; CDR3 DNA: TGTGCCAGCAGTTCTGGGCATCCTAATTCACCCCTCCACTTT
clone size: -; J gene: TRBJ1-4; V gene: TRBV28; D gene: -; CDR3 protein: CASSPQRAGNEKLFF; CDR3 DNA: TGTGCCAGCAGTCCCCAACGGGCGGGTAATGAAAAACTGTTTTTT
clone size: once; J gene: TRBJ1-4; V gene: TRBV19; D gene: TRBD1; CDR3 protein: CASSPPGRGTGSYPEKLFF; CDR3 DNA: TGTGCCAGTAGTCCGCCCGGGCGGGGGACAGGGTCGTATCCCGAAAAACTGTTTTTT
clone size: -; J gene: TRBJ1-3; V gene: TRBV7-9; D gene: -; CDR3 protein: CASSSLPREIKPGNTIYF; CDR3 DNA: TGTGCCAGCAGCTCTTTACCACGGGAAATAAAACCGGGAAACACCATATATTTT
clone size: -; J gene: TRBJ2-7; V gene: TRBV6-5; D gene: -; CDR3 protein: CASTQLGTRRNEQYF; CDR3 DNA: TGTGCCAGCACCCAGTTGGGGACAAGGAGGAACGAGCAGTACTTC
clone size: -; J gene: TRBJ2-3; V gene: TRBV30; D gene: TRBD1; CDR3 protein: CAWRSDRLDTQYF; CDR3 DNA: TGTGCCTGGAGATCGGACAGGCTAGATACGCAGTATTTT
clone size: once; J gene: TRBJ1-1; V gene: TRBV20-1; D gene: -; CDR3 protein: CSARRGAEAFF; CDR3 DNA: TGCAGTGCCCGCAGGGGAGCTGAAGCTTTCTTT
clone size: -; J gene: TRBJ1-2; V gene: TRBV11-2; D gene: -; CDR3 protein: CASSLPQGPGYGYTF; CDR3 DNA: TGTGCCAGCAGCTTACCACAGGGACCTGGCTATGGCTACACCTTC
clone size: -; J gene: TRBJ2-2; V gene: TRBV6-5; D gene: -; CDR3 protein: CATLGAGGTTGELFF; CDR3 DNA: TGTGCCACCCTGGGGGCAGGGGGGACCACCGGGGAGCTGTTTTTT
clone size: -; J gene: TRBJ1-5; V gene: TRBV5-1; D gene: -; CDR3 protein: CASSLGAGQNQPQHF; CDR3 DNA: TGCGCCAGCAGCTTGGGAGCAGGACAGAATCAGCCCCAGCATTTT
clone size: -; J gene: TRBJ1-2; V gene: TRBV4-3; D gene: TRBD1; CDR3 protein: CASSQDWDEDRGYGYTF; CDR3 DNA: TGCGCCAGCAGCCAAGATTGGGACGAAGACAGGGGATATGGCTACACCTTC
clone size: -; J gene: TRBJ1-5; V gene: TRBV6-5; D gene: -; CDR3 protein: CASSSGHNSNQPQHF; CDR3 DNA: TGTGCCAGCAGCTCGGGACACAATAGCAATCAGCCCCAGCATTTT
clone size: -; J gene: TRBJ1-2; V gene: TRBV20-1; D gene: -; CDR3 protein: CSASTPYGYTF; CDR3 DNA: TGCAGTGCTAGCACACCCTATGGCTACACCTTC
clone size: -; J gene: TRBJ2-7; V gene: TRBV7-6; D gene: TRBD2; CDR3 protein: CASSTPHPGLAVSSYEQYF; CDR3 DNA: TGTGCCAGCAGCACCCCCCACCCGGGACTAGCGGTTTCTTCCTACGAGCAGTACTTC
clone size: -; J gene: TRBJ2-3; V gene: TRBV5-6; D gene: -; CDR3 protein: CASRLQGLDTQYF; CDR3 DNA: TGTGCCAGCAGGCTACAGGGATTAGATACGCAGTATTTT